This T cell receptor (beta chain) originates from a study of T cell responses to AZD1222 COVID-19 vaccine. Method: immunoSEQ multiplex PCR; TCRdb's copy keeps in-frame clones and lacks some. The sample shows about 190,000 clones, 94% of them seen only once. Germline V gives CDR1 MDHEN, CDR2 SYDVKM. This CDR3 comprises 14 residues. Deletions cut 6 bases from V and 0 bases from J, with 11 bases between. The receptor's source is an adult in good health. The source material was peripheral blood, sampled on day 0 of AZD1222 vaccination. The chain has TRBV28 and TRBJ1-1, with D hard to call. The DNA of the CDR3 is TGTGCCAGCAGCCCCGGGCATTTGAACACTGAAGCTTTCTTT. Its translation: CASSPGHLNTEAFF.